The source of this TCR beta chain is a study of blood T cells in healthy people across ages (dated by TCRdb to the mid-2010s). For the wider study: In model experiments, template switching captured roughly one uniquely barcoded TCR beta cDNA molecule for every two T cells. Using deep sequencing normalized with unique cDNA molecular identifiers, the study measured how TCR beta repertoire diversity changes with age. Donors were grouped into four age groups: young (average approximately 15 years), middle-aged (39), aged (approximately 58) and long-lived (82). To avoid experimental bias, donors of different ages were randomly spread across the sequencing lanes. Two additional independent replicas of 1 million unique cDNA reads from the same blood draw were analyzed for two donors (one aged 18 to 29 and one aged 80 or older).

To prepare the library, 5' RACE was applied. TCRdb records Illumina HiSeq 2500 as the sequencer. A second PCR of about 7 to 12 cycles was run with a J-beta primer mix and a sample-barcoded 5' primer. A unique molecular identifier was introduced onto each TCR beta cDNA molecule by a template-switch 5' adaptor carrying 12 random nucleotides. Each sample yielded at least 3 million CDR3-containing paired-end reads. The Mint cDNA synthesis kit, primed by a TRBC-specific oligonucleotide, was used to synthesize first-strand cDNA from all RNA. After uracil-DNA glycosylase treatment, a first 18-cycle PCR used universal primers M1SS and BC2_uni_R on all cDNA. On the authors' methods: For normalization, 1 million high-quality reads, each with a distinct molecular identifier, were randomly selected from each sample. Reads with shared molecular identifiers were discarded instead of being binned into consensus sequences. MiTCR, run with a Q25 quality threshold and the strictest error-elimination algorithm, handled CDR3 identification, clonotype clustering and error correction. A nonparametric unseen species model using Euler transformation provided a lower-bound estimate of total TCR beta diversity. TCRdb redid the processing of the public reads, applying fastp at Q25 and MiXCR, and retained in-frame beta chains. Every distinct CDR3 protein forms one entry, paired with its most common genes and DNA. TCRdb, rather than the study authors, made the V and J calls. For this sample the table gives 550,000 to 750,000 distinct CDR3 sequences, of which 20% to 25% were detected only once. The ten largest account for roughly 3.6% of the sample.

This clonotype was counted between two and nine times. It has no known antigen specificity. Base qualities are not at hand, and no much larger clone is one base apart. The donors were roughly 39 Caucasian individuals from Russia, aged roughly 6 to 90 years, who were systemically healthy. Each donor gave 8 to 10 milliliters of peripheral blood, drawn into EDTA-treated Vacutainer tubes. PBMCs were isolated by Ficoll-Paque density-gradient centrifugation, with at least 6.5 million obtained per sample. Total RNA was extracted from PBMCs with Trizol reagent, with at least 6 micrograms obtained per sample. For every donor, flow cytometry on a PBMC aliquot measured the percentage of naive CD45RAhigh/CD27high T cells. Beyond this particular receptor, the publication reports: Estimates of total diversity based on one million sequenced T cells were regarded as lower bounds and as underestimates. Since profiling was done on bulk unsorted PBMCs, naive and antigen-experienced compartments could not be conclusively compared. The long-lived group showed more naive CD4+ T cells, fewer expanded clones and increased TCR diversity than the aged group, suggesting age selection. Observed TCR beta diversity correlated strongly with the percentage of naive T cells measured by flow cytometry. As age increased, observed TCR beta diversity per million T cells dropped in a roughly linear way, and a significant reduction was already evident by age 40. Donor CMV infection status was unknown, potentially confounding age-related changes in expanded clonotypes.

This receptor was identified in a man aged 65-85 years in good health. The sequencing sample was made of blood.

The nucleotide sequence reads TGCAGCGTTGCCAGGGAATGGGGAGAGACCCAGTACTTC. Its product reads: CSVAREWGETQYF. Here the chain combines TRBV29-1 and TRBJ2-5; 5 matching bases give a weak D call of TRBD1. From a lookup of the germline V gene, CDR1 and CDR2 are SQVTM and ANQGSEA. The CDR3 numbers 13 residues from cysteine through phenylalanine. CDR3 DNA is the only sequence kept; it has 39 bases, read in frame from the first base. V sheds 4 bases and J sheds 4 bases, leaving 13 bases between their ends.